The entry that follows covers one TCR beta chain sequence. These data come from a study of blood T cells in healthy people across ages. The CDR3 contains 15 residues. Trimming left V 0 bases short and J 8 bases short, with 16 bases between. Germline assignment: CDR1 MNHNS and CDR2 SASEGT. Primers used in a second PCR of roughly 7 to 12 cycles were a sample-barcoded 5' primer and a J-beta primer mix. Every cDNA molecule bore a tag from a template-switch adaptor containing 12 random nucleotides. TCRdb reprocessed the 5' RACE reads via MiXCR and lists one record per CDR3 protein. The sample lists about 1.8 million distinct CDR3 sequences, around 50% occurring once.

The clonotype originates from a woman aged 40 to 49 in good health. The material sequenced was blood. The V call is TRBV6-1, the J call TRBJ1-2; weak D call: TRBD1 (6 bases). For the CDR3, the DNA is TGTGCCAGCAGTGAAGCGCCGGGGCAGGGGAGGGGCTACACCTTC. Its protein product is CASSEAPGQGRGYTF.